What follows are 26 T cell receptor beta chains derived from one specimen sequenced in a study of spatial heterogeneity in lung cancer. TCRdb reanalysed the 5' RACE reads using MiXCR and keeps one entry per CDR3 protein. This table has about 50,000 distinct CDR3 sequences, around 7.6% appearing once. This sample's time point: sample taken at primary tumor resection. Sequencing was performed on whole RNA extracted from tumor and nontumor lung tissue, or from frozen PBMC, and the material was left unsorted. This specimen consisted of PBMCs, obtained at surgery. The receptors stem from a female donor with early-stage non-small cell lung cancer.

The chain uses TRBV11-2 and TRBJ2-7; the match to TRBD1 covers 9 bases. The closer fit of TRBJ2-1 to the DNA end suggests the J call may be wrong. The germline V gene has CDR1 SGHAT and CDR2 FQNNGV. CDR3 length: 13 residues. The CDR3 DNA sequence: TGTGCCAGCAGCCTCGGGACAGGGTTCGAGCAGTTCTTC. It yields the protein CASSLGTGFEQFF.

The chain combines TRBV27 with TRBJ2-7, with TRBD2 identical over 8 bases. There are 15 residues in the CDR3. In germline, CDR1 is MNHEY, CDR2 SMNVEV (reference sequence). Losses at the gene ends were 7 bases for V and 1 base for J; bases not matched to a gene: 9. CDR3 bases: TGTGCCAGCACCCTCCGGGGGGGGCCATCCTACGAGCAGTACTTC. Its translation: CASTLRGGPSYEQYF.

Comments on this clonotype: A read error may be the cause here, since a much bigger clone is one base away. J is TRBJ1-4 and V is TRBV7-9; D gene unclear. The CDR3 runs to 11 residues. The V gene's germline CDR1 is SEHNR and CDR2 FQNEAQ (reference sequence). In nucleotides, the CDR3 is TGTGCCAGCAGCTTAGCGGGGAAACTGATTTTT. Its protein is CASSLAGKLIF.

The chain is built from TRBV12-3 or TRBV12-4 and TRBJ1-4; maybe TRBD1 (5 bases). This CDR3 is built from 15 residues. Trimming stripped 6 bases from V and 6 bases from J, with 17 bases between. CDR3 residues: CASSLLLRDHEKLFF. DNA for the CDR3: TGTGCCAGCAGCCTCTTGCTGAGGGACCATGAAAAACTGTTTTTT.

J is TRBJ1-4 and V is TRBV20-1, with D perhaps TRBD1 (5 bases). The V gene lost 4 bases and the J gene lost 3 bases, with 6 bases spanning the gap. CDR1 DFQATT and CDR2 SNEGSKA come from the germline V gene (reference sequence). This CDR3 contains 12 residues. This CDR3 reads CSATGSNEKLFF. The DNA of the CDR3 is TGCAGTGCTACAGGGTCTAATGAAAAACTGTTTTTT.

The sample holds a few counts of this clonotype. The genes are TRBV9 and TRBJ2-7; perhaps TRBD1 as D (6 bases). V lost 1 base and J lost 2, with 16 bases in between. This CDR3 comprises 16 residues. The germline CDR1 and CDR2 sequences are SGDLS and YYNGEE. CDR3 amino acids: CASSVMPGGRAYEQYF. The CDR3 DNA reads TGTGCCAGCAGCGTAATGCCTGGGGGCAGGGCCTACGAGCAGTACTTC.

The rearrangement joins TRBV18 to TRBJ2-7; D possibly corresponds to TRBD2 (6 bases). The ends were cut back, 0 bases at V and 2 bases at J, with 11 bases in the middle. The CDR3 is made up of 15 amino acids. Germline V gene data show CDR1 as KGHSH and CDR2 as LQKENI. The chain's CDR3 is CASSPPAGSPYEQYF. The CDR3 region has the DNA TGTGCCAGCTCACCACCGGCGGGGAGCCCCTACGAGCAGTACTTC.

The V and J genes are TRBV27 and TRBJ2-5; D is unresolved. The CDR3 sequence is 15 residues long. The germline V gene has CDR1 MNHEY and CDR2 SMNVEV (reference sequence). V lost 2 bases and J 3 bases, leaving 13 bases between the germline ends. The CDR3 here is CASSLRRHGEETQYF. The CDR3 region has the DNA TGTGCCAGCAGTTTAAGGAGACACGGAGAAGAGACCCAGTACTTC.

A few counts support this clonotype. The CDR3 is CASTLNTLQRTDTQYF. Written as DNA, the CDR3 is TGTGCCAGCACTCTGAACACACTTCAAAGGACAGATACGCAGTATTTT. This chain links TRBV6-2 or TRBV6-3 with TRBJ2-3; no definite D call. Germline V CDR1 and CDR2: MNHEY, SVGEGT. The CDR3 has 16 residues. The V end was cut by 7 bases, the J end by 3 bases, with 20 bases between.

This clonotype was counted ten times or more. This chain uses TRBV18 with TRBJ2-1, with a weak D call TRBD1 (6 bases). Trimming left V 4 bases short and J 1 base short, with 11 bases between. The CDR3 extends over 15 amino acids. Germline V CDR1 and CDR2: KGHSH, LQKENI. CDR3 sequence: CASSRGPGSYNEQFF. The CDR3 DNA sequence: TGTGCCAGCTCACGGGGGCCGGGATCCTACAATGAGCAGTTCTTC.

This clonotype has ten or more counts. The chain combines TRBV10-3 with TRBJ2-7; unclear D gene. This CDR3 region has 16 residues. Germline V gives CDR1 ENHRY, CDR2 SYGVKD. V lost 3 bases, J lost 0 bases, and 15 bases lay in between. DNA for the CDR3: TGTGCCATCAGTGAAGCAGGCTTTGTGGGCTCCTACGAGCAGTACTTC. It codes for CAISEAGFVGSYEQYF.

This clonotype has more than one count but fewer than ten. The V and J genes are TRBV19 and TRBJ2-2; D ambiguous. Trimming cost V 5 bases and J 6 bases, with 10 bases left between them. The CDR3 covers 13 residues. CDR1 and CDR2 (germline): LNHDA, SQIVND (reference sequence). The DNA for the CDR3 is TGTGCCAGTAGTCCAGTTAAGGCCGGGGAGCTGTTTTTT. The encoded protein is CASSPVKAGELFF.

This chain links TRBV30 with TRBJ1-5, with a possible D match to TRBD1 (5 bases). CDR1 and CDR2 from the germline V gene are GTSNPN and SVGIG (reference sequence). Trimming took off 1 base at V and 1 base at J, with 29 bases between the two ends. The CDR3 length is 21 residues. This CDR3 reads CAWSANLIRRGYGGSNQPQHF. In nucleotides, the CDR3 is TGTGCCTGGAGTGCCAATTTGATACGGCGGGGTTATGGGGGAAGCAATCAGCCCCAGCATTTT.

This rearrangement joins TRBV19 to TRBJ1-1; TRBD1 matches 8 bases. The CDR3 consists of 17 residues. Germline assignment: CDR1 LNHDA and CDR2 SQIVND (reference sequence). With 4 bases clipped from V and 5 bases from J, the junction kept 15 bases outside the gene matches. Written as DNA, the CDR3 is TGTGCCAGTAGTACTACCAAGGGACAGGCCGTGGGGACTGAAGCTTTCTTT. Amino acids: CASSTTKGQAVGTEAFF.

This sequence joins TRBV3-1 and TRBJ2-1; D may be TRBD2 (7 bases). Germline V gives CDR1 LGHDT, CDR2 YNNKEL (reference sequence). Trimming stripped 1 base from V and 6 bases from J, with 10 bases between. The CDR3 is made up of 14 amino acids. The CDR3 nucleotides are TGTGCCAGCAGCCAAGCGGGGGGCCCCAATGAGCAGTTCTTC. Amino acid sequence: CASSQAGGPNEQFF.

This clonotype was recorded many times. The chain combines TRBV20-1 with TRBJ1-6, with 10 bases that match TRBD1. There are 14 residues in the CDR3. The ends lost 6 bases at V and 8 bases at J; junction bases unmatched: 7. CDR1 and CDR2 from the germline V gene are DFQATT and SNEGSKA (reference sequence). The CDR3 coding sequence is TGCAGTGCGCCCTTTGGACAGGGGGATTCACCCCTCCACTTT. Encoded protein: CSAPFGQGDSPLHF.

Many counts were recorded for this clonotype. The chain joins TRBV20-1 to TRBJ2-2, with a tentative D call TRBD1 (5 bases). The CDR3 totals 14 residues. Trimming removed 2 bases from V and 4 bases from J, with 11 bases in between. Germline assignment: CDR1 DFQATT and CDR2 SNEGSKA (reference sequence). CDR3 in amino acids: CSARIQGSTGELFF. CDR3 DNA: TGCAGTGCTAGAATCCAGGGTAGCACCGGGGAGCTGTTTTTT.

V is TRBV6-1 and J is TRBJ2-3; D is unclear. Germline V gene data show CDR1 as MNHNS and CDR2 as SASEGT. CDR3 size: 14 residues. V was shortened by 5 bases and J by 2 bases, with 11 bases between the two germline ends. This CDR3 reads CASSLSAITDTQYF. DNA of the CDR3: TGTGCCAGCAGTTTGAGCGCGATCACAGATACGCAGTATTTT.

This clonotype was counted a few times. The rearrangement uses TRBV7-2 and TRBJ2-2, with 9 bases that match TRBD1. Unmatched junction bases numbered 3, after V lost 3 bases and J lost 1 base. This CDR3 is built from 16 residues. Per the germline V gene, CDR1 is SGHTA and CDR2 is FQGNSA. CDR3: CASSFGTGKNTGELFF. In nucleotides, the CDR3 is TGTGCCAGCAGCTTCGGGACAGGGAAGAACACCGGGGAGCTGTTTTTT.

This clonotype was detected a few times. The chain joins TRBV12-3 or TRBV12-4 to TRBJ1-3, with TRBD1 as a possible D gene (6 bases). V lost 7 bases and J 3 bases, leaving 22 bases between the germline ends. The CDR3 contains 17 residues. CDR3 region: CASTSVGDTSGGNTIYF. The CDR3 DNA reads as TGTGCCAGCACCTCGGTAGGGGACACGTCTGGTGGAAACACCATATATTTT.

This clonotype appeared a few times. The chain employs TRBV7-8 and TRBJ2-1; D unclear. Germline values: CDR1 SGHVS, CDR2 FQNEAQ. V lost 0 bases to trimming and J lost 10 bases, with 7 bases between them. The CDR3 has 12 amino acids. The CDR3 nucleotides read TGTGCCAGCAGCTTAGCCATCGGGGAGCAGTTCTTC. This encodes CASSLAIGEQFF.

CDR3 nucleotide sequence: TGTGCCAGCAGCGGTAGCTTCGGATTTCCAACTGAAGCTTTCTTT. Its protein is CASSGSFGFPTEAFF. The chain links TRBV11-1 to TRBJ1-1, with D unresolved. V lost 5 bases, J lost 5 bases, and 18 bases lay in between. The germline V gene encodes CDR1 SGHAT and CDR2 FQDESV (reference sequence). The CDR3 runs 15 residues.

The chain has TRBV7-6 and TRBJ1-4; 9 bases fit TRBD1. The CDR3 covers 15 residues. CDR1 and CDR2 (germline): SGHVS, FNYEAQ. J lost 4 bases, V lost 5 bases, and 5 bases had no gene match. CDR3 residues: CASSVTGQGNEKLFF. CDR3 DNA sequence: TGTGCCAGCAGCGTAACGGGACAGGGTAATGAAAAACTGTTTTTT.

This sequence joins TRBV4-2 and TRBJ1-5, with unresolved D. Germline V CDR1 and CDR2: LGHNA, YNFKEQ. V was trimmed by 1 base and J by 3 bases, leaving 4 bases between them. The CDR3 runs to 13 residues. CDR3 protein: CASSQADNQPQHF. CDR3 coding DNA: TGTGCCAGCAGCCAAGCGGACAATCAGCCCCAGCATTTT.

There are many counts of this clonotype. This rearrangement joins TRBV11-2 to TRBJ2-3, with TRBD2 identical over 7 bases. The CDR3 loop spans 17 amino acids. Germline CDR1 SGHAT, CDR2 FQNNGV. After removal of 4 bases from V and 0 bases from J, the junction contained 10 bases not matched to a gene. CDR3 nucleotide sequence: TGTGCCAGCAGCTCCAAGGGCCTAGCGGCTAGCACAGATACGCAGTATTTT. It encodes CASSSKGLAASTDTQYF.

V usage is TRBV19 and J usage is TRBJ2-7; 7 bases are a match to TRBD1. The V gene end was trimmed by 6 bases and the J gene end by 1 base; junction bases not matched to a gene: 12. Germline-derived CDR1 and CDR2 are LNHDA and SQIVND (reference sequence). The CDR3 loop spans 16 amino acids. The CDR3 sequence is CASREAGTATSYEQYF. CDR3 nucleotides: TGTGCCAGTAGGGAAGCCGGGACAGCTACGTCCTACGAGCAGTACTTC.